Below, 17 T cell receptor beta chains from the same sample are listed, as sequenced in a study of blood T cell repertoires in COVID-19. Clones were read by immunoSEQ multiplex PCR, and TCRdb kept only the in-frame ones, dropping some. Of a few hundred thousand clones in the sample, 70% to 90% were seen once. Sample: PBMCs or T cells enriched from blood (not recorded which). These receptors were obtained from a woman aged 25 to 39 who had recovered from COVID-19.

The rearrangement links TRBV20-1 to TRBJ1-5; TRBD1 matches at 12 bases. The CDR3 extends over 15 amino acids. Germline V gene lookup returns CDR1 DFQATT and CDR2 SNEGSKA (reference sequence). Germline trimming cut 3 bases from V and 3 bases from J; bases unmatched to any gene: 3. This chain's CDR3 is CSASRDRGLNQPQHF. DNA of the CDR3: TGCAGTGCTAGTAGGGACAGGGGGCTCAATCAGCCCCAGCATTTT.

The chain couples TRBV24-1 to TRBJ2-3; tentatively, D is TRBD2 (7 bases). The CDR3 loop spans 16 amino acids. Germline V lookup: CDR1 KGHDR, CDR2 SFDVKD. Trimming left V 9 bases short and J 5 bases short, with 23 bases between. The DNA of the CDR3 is TGTGCCACCGCCGTGGGGGACCAGAGGGGGGGAGATACGCAGTATTTT. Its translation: CATAVGDQRGGDTQYF.

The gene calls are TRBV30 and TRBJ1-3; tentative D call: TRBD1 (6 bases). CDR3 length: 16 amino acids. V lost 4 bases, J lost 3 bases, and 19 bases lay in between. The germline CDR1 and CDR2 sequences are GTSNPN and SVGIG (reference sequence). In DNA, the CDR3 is TGTGCCTGGACCGGTTGGGACACCGAAAATGGAAACACCATATATTTT. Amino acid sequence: CAWTGWDTENGNTIYF.

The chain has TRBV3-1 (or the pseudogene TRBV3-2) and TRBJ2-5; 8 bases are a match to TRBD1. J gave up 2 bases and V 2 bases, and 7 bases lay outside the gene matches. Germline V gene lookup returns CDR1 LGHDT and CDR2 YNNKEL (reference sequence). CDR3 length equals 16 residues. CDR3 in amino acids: CASSQIRDRRQETQYF. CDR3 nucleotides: TGTGCCAGCAGCCAAATCAGGGACAGGAGACAAGAGACCCAGTACTTC.

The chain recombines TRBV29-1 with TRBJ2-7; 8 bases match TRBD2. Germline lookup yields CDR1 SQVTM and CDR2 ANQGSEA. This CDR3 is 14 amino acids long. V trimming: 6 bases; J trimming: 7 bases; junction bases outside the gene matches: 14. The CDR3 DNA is TGCAGCGTGGGGCGGGGGGCGGGGTCGGGGGAGCAGTACTTC. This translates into CSVGRGAGSGEQYF.

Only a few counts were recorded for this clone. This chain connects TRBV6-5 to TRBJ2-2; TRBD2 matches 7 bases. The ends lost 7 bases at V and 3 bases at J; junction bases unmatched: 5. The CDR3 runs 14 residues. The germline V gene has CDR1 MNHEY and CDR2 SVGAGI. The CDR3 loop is CASKVGGDTGELFF. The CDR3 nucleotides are TGTGCCAGCAAGGTTGGGGGGGACACCGGGGAGCTGTTTTTT.

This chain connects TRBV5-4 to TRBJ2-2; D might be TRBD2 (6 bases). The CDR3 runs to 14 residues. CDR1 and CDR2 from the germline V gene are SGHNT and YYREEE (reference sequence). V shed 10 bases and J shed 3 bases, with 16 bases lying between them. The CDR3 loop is CADAGSPDTGELFF. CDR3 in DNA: TGTGCCGACGCGGGGTCCCCAGACACCGGGGAGCTGTTTTTT.

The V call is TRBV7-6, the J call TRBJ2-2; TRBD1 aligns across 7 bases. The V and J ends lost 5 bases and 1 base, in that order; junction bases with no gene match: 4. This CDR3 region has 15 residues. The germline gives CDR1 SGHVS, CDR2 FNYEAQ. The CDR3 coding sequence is TGTGCCAGCAGCATGCACAGGGGGAACACCGGGGAGCTGTTTTTT. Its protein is CASSMHRGNTGELFF.

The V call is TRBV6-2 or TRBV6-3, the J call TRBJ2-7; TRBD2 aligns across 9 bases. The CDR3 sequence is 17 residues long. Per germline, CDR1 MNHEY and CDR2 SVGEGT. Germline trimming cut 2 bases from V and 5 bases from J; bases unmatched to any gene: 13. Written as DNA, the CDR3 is TGTGCCAGCAGTTACCGAGTTGGAGTAGCGGGAGCTGACGAGCAGTACTTC. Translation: CASSYRVGVAGADEQYF.

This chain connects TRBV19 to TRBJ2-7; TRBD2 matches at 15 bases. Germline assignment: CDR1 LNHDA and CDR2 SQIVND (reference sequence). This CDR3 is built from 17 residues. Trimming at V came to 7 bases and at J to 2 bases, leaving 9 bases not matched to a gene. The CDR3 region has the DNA TGTGCCAGTACCCAATCAGGACTAGCGGGAGGGACCTACGAGCAGTACTTC. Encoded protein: CASTQSGLAGGTYEQYF.

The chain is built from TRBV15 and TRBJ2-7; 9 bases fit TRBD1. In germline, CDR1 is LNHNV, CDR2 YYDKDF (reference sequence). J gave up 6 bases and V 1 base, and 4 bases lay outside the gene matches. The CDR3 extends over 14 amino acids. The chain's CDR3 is CATSRGGTGSEQYF. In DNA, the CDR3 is TGTGCCACCAGCAGAGGGGGGACAGGGAGCGAGCAGTACTTC.

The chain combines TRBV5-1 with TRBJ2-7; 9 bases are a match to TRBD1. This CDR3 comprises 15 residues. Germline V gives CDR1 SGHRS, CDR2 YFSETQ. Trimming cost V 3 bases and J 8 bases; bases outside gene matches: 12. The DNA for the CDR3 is TGCGCCAGCAGCTACGACCGGGGACAGGGAGCTAAGCAGTACTTC. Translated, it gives CASSYDRGQGAKQYF.

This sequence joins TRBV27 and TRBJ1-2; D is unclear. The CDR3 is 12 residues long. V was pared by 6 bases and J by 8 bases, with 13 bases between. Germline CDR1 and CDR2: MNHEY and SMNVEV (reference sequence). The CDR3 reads CASRASRNGYTF. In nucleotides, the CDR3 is TGTGCCAGCAGGGCCTCCCGAAACGGCTACACCTTC.

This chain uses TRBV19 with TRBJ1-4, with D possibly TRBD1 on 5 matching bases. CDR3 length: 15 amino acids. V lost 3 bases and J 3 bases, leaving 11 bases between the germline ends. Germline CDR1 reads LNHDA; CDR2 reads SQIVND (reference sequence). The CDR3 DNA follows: TGTGCCAGTAGTATCGCTGACAGCCCTAATGAAAAACTGTTTTTT. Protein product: CASSIADSPNEKLFF.

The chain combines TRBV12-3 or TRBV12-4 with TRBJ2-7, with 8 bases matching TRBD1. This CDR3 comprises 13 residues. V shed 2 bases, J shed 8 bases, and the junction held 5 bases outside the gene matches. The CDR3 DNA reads TGTGCCAGCAGTTTACACAGGGGGACACAGCAGTACTTC. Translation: CASSLHRGTQQYF.

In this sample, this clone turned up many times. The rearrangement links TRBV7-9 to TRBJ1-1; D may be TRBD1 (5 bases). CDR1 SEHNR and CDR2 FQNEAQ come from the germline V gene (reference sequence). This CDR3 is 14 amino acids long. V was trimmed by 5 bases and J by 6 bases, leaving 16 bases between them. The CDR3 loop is CASSPLFRGSEAFF. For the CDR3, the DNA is TGTGCCAGCAGCCCATTATTTAGGGGTTCTGAAGCTTTCTTT. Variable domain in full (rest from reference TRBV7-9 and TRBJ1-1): DTGVSQNPRHKITKRGQNVTFRCDPISEHNRLYWYRQTLGQGPEFLTYFQNEAQLEKSRLLSDRFSAERPKGSFSTLEIQRTEQGDSAMYLCASSPLFRGSEAFFGQGTRLTVV.

The CDR3: CASSYQQGRTDTQYF. The CDR3 region has the DNA TGTGCCAGCAGTTACCAACAGGGACGCACAGATACGCAGTATTTT. The chain couples TRBV11-2 to TRBJ2-3, with D maybe TRBD1 (6 bases). Germline V gene data show CDR1 as SGHAT and CDR2 as FQNNGV. CDR3 length: 15 residues. V was trimmed by 6 bases and J by 1 base, leaving 14 bases between them.